The subject of this entry is one T cell receptor beta chain. Its antigen is unidentified. The record originates from a study of tumor-infiltrating lymphocytes in primary liver carcinoma. For the study at large: T1-T3 N0M0 was the stage of the tumors, which were 4.2 to 10 cm across. Study conclusions and caveats: The study found only about 7-24% of top clones in all five tumor regions.

The CDR3 contains 13 residues. With 3 bases removed from V and 7 bases from J, the gap between germline ends came to 15 bases. Germline V gives CDR1 SQVTM, CDR2 ANQGSEA. Each 20-30 mg portion of unsorted bulk tissue served as the source for co-extraction of RNA and DNA. Every patient in the cohort had a primary liver carcinoma. That carcinoma was treated by surgical resection. Total RNA (roughly 540 ng) served as template for TCR beta cDNA synthesis primed by a constant-region primer. Generation of the TCR beta libraries relied on three nested multiplex PCR rounds using slightly modified ARM-PCR. Primers for the first two PCR rounds were TRBV1-TRBV30 forward primers and a C-beta reverse primer (approximately 10 cycles per round). TCRdb ran MiXCR on the multiplex PCR reads and lists one entry per CDR3 protein. The sample records approximately 23,000 distinct CDR3 sequences, around 82% being singletons.

The sequencing input was liver tumor tissue from sampling region 2. Documented subset: tumor region T2, inferior pole. This TCR came from a woman under 40 with primary liver carcinoma and hepatitis B virus infection. V usage is TRBV29-1 and J usage is TRBJ2-5, with D tentatively TRBD2 (7 bases). The CDR3 coding sequence is TGCAGCGTTGAGGTAGGGGGGGCCGGGACCCAGTACTTC. It specifies CSVEVGGAGTQYF.